This T cell receptor beta chain originates from a study of blood T cell repertoires in COVID-19. At the level of the study: T cells, B-cell-depleted T cells, or PBMCs supplied cDNA or gDNA.

Sequencing used immunoSEQ multiplex PCR; TCRdb keeps in-frame clones, though not all of them. The repertoire has 250,000 or so clones, around 83% of them found once; the top ten carry roughly 3.4%. This clone was observed a single time. The germline V gene encodes CDR1 SEHNR and CDR2 FQNEAQ (reference sequence). The CDR3 contains 15 residues. The V gene lost 1 base and the J gene lost 2 bases, with 11 bases spanning the gap. The chain couples TRBV7-9 to TRBJ2-5; D is possibly TRBD2 (5 bases). The TCR sequence derives from a woman aged 18-30 years with acute or convalescent COVID-19. Sequencing was performed on peripheral blood. The CDR3 reads CASSLVLAKQETQYF. CDR3 DNA sequence: TGTGCCAGCAGCTTAGTTCTAGCCAAACAAGAGACCCAGTACTTC. Filled out from reference TRBV7-9 and TRBJ2-5, the complete variable domain reads DTGVSQNPRHKITKRGQNVTFRCDPISEHNRLYWYRQTLGQGPEFLTYFQNEAQLEKSRLLSDRFSAERPKGSFSTLEIQRTEQGDSAMYLCASSLVLAKQETQYFGPGTRLLVL.